This T cell receptor (beta chain) was observed in a study of T cell repertoires in cytomegalovirus infection. Overall study findings and caveats: The response measured ex vivo was dominated by TCR beta clonotypes (HLA-C-restricted and CMV-specific).

Concerning this clonotype itself: Antigen specificity is unknown.

Germline loops: CDR1 MNHEY, CDR2 SVGEGT. The V and J ends lost 1 base and 2 bases respectively, with 4 bases between them. This CDR3 has 13 amino acids. TCRdb processed the reads anew with MiXCR; each CDR3 protein has one entry. There are about 530,000 distinct CDR3 sequences in the sample; about a quarter occur only once, and around 14% lies in the top ten. This receptor was obtained from a human donor in good health (CMV status not recorded). Some clones in this sample may be carry-over from other donors' samples. Material for sequencing was PBMCs. This sequence joins TRBV6-2 or TRBV6-3 and TRBJ2-3, with D unresolved. The CDR3 protein is CASSYFLTDTQYF. The DNA of the CDR3 is TGTGCCAGCAGTTACTTTCTCACAGATACGCAGTATTTT.